This TCR beta chain is drawn from a study of blood T cell repertoires in COVID-19. Sequencing was performed with immunoSEQ multiplex PCR; in TCRdb, only in-frame clones are kept and a portion is missing. This sample carries roughly 200,000 clones, approximately 88% of them seen once, and the ten largest clones take around 6.3%. Trimming cost V 8 bases and J 4 bases; bases outside gene matches: 11. Germline V lookup: CDR1 SQVTM, CDR2 ANQGSEA. There are 14 residues in the CDR3. This clone appeared a few times. The receptor comes from a middle-aged woman with COVID-19, enrolled during active disease. Sequencing was carried out using peripheral blood. The J gene is TRBJ1-2, the V gene TRBV29-1; 9 positions match TRBD1. CDR3 DNA: TGCAGCACATACGGACAGGGGTCGGCCTATGGCTACACCTTC. Protein sequence: CSTYGQGSAYGYTF.